This TCR beta chain is drawn from a study of T cells in Graves' hyperthyroidism and ophthalmopathy (dated by TCRdb to between 2019 and 2020). A note on the overall study: Peripheral blood samples were taken at initial diagnosis, before any treatment was given. A discovery cohort of roughly 100 patients, about 43 with Graves' ophthalmopathy and under 60 with stable Graves' hyperthyroidism, was used to find distinguishing TCR V-J signatures. Prospective prediction of ophthalmopathy was tested in an independent validation cohort consisting of about 20 hyperthyroidism patients and more than 15 patients who later progressed to ophthalmopathy. For training and testing, the 100 or so patients in the discovery cohort were randomly divided in a 7:3 ratio. Thyroid tissue and blood T-cell repertoires from about six Graves' hyperthyroidism patients were also compared in the study. Once sampling was done, hyperthyroidism patients were given methimazole at a starting dose of 30 mg daily, whereas ophthalmopathy patients were given high-dose intravenous methylprednisolone. TCR Vbeta CDR3 sequencing of roughly 140 peripheral blood samples (approximately 44 ophthalmopathy, roughly 72 hyperthyroidism and some 17 progressor patients) is reported in the paper. Overall results and qualifications from the work: No statistical method was used to fix the sample size in advance, and group allocation was not hidden from the investigators. Ophthalmopathy was separated from stable hyperthyroidism by a 13 V-J signature model, with just over 85% sensitivity and around 81% specificity obtained in cross-validation and 80%/75% obtained in testing. Most expanded thyroid clonotypes (frequency above 0.001) were also detected in blood, a finding suggesting that blood repertoires may reflect thyroid immune responses. In validation, progression to ophthalmopathy was predicted by the model with 65% to 71% sensitivity and 72.22% specificity, a median of approximately 6.5 months before onset.

Stable Graves' hyperthyroidism was defined as the absence of progression to ophthalmopathy over 18 months of follow-up. Hyperthyroidism patients were newly diagnosed, had a disease duration of under 2 months, and were aged 18 to 65 years. The study excluded patients with uncontrolled infections, other autoimmune diseases, pregnancy or lactation. Diagnoses were based on clinical symptoms, serum thyroxine and TRAb, thyroid ultrasound and orbital computed tomography. PBMCs were separated from roughly 10 ml of fresh peripheral blood using Ficoll-Paque density gradient centrifugation. Trizol reagent was used to extract total RNA, and RNA quality was then checked on an Agilent 2100 Bioanalyzer. The TCR beta CDR3 regions were amplified from RNA transcripts. A first-round RT-PCR of the TCR CDR3 used the HTBI primer set with the Qiagen OneStep RT-PCR kit. A second multiplex PCR round built the libraries, followed by size selection and purification. Libraries were sequenced paired-end with 100 bp reads on an Illumina HiSeq2000. The study's own analysis went as follows. SOAPnuke was used to process the raw data, removing reads that contained adapters or uncalled bases, had a mean Phred below 15, or lacked an exact match to the constant primer or identifier. High-quality paired reads were merged using COPE v1.2.5, and each unique nucleotide sequence was defined as a clonotype. MiTCR v1.1 was used to align the clonotypes against IMGT TRBV, TRBD and TRBJ reference segments. The analysis was restricted to V-J combinations with a frequency above 0.0001, which together covered 99% to 99.2% of the repertoires. The TCS score was defined as F50 (clonal expansion) divided by E x V (chaos), with BLOSUM62-based TCRdist calculated between CDR3 peptides within each V-J. Welch's t-statistics and random forest reduced 500 to 550 V-J features to around 14, which were used in a naive Bayes classifier (R e1071). Starting from the raw public reads, TCRdb applied fastp trimming at Q25, assembled clones with MiXCR and retained in-frame beta chains. Each entry is one CDR3 protein sequence, shown with its most common DNA and genes. These V and J calls derive from TCRdb rather than the authors' analysis. The sample table holds about 320,000 distinct CDR3 sequences, of which 16% were seen once. The ten top clones hold roughly a third of the sample.

This clonotype occurred a few times. Its antigen remains unidentified. Nothing much larger sits one base from this clone, and base qualities are not available. Sequencing was carried out using blood. The sequence came from a man aged 30 to 45 with Graves' hyperthyroidism.

The DNA sequence is TGCGCCAGCAGCGGCCCGGGACTAGCGGTATACGAGCAGTACTTC. Translated, this is CASSGPGLAVYEQYF. This chain joins TRBV5-1 to TRBJ2-7; TRBD2 matches 11 bases in the middle. The germline V gene gives CDR1 as SGHRS and CDR2 as YFSETQ. Measured from the cysteine to the phenylalanine, the CDR3 is 15 residues long. The read is trimmed to its CDR3 DNA, 45 bases read in frame from base 1. V ends up 4 bases short and J 4 bases short, with an unmatched junction base count of 7.